Detailed here is one T cell receptor (beta chain). Its specificity is not known. The PCR made use of 60 Vbeta and 13 Jbeta primers. The method was immunoSEQ multiplex PCR; TCRdb's version includes in-frame clones alone and lacks a portion of them. The table lists about 160,000 clones, over 60% of them singletons. This entry belongs to a study of cytomegalovirus exposure and HLA in healthy donors. The study's findings and limits: HLA restriction was apparent for most CMV-associated TCR beta chains in a later analysis.

Sequences were obtained from PBMCs. The source is a woman in her 30s in good health and CMV-seronegative.

The CDR3 nucleotides read TGTGCCAGTAGTATAGCGGGACAGAGCTATGGCTACACCTTC. This gives the protein CASSIAGQSYGYTF. This chain joins TRBV19 and TRBJ1-2; the match to TRBD1 covers 7 bases. This CDR3 region has 14 residues. The V and J ends lost 1 base and 4 bases, in that order; junction bases with no gene match: 3. Germline loops: CDR1 LNHDA, CDR2 SQIVND (reference sequence).